The 8 T cell receptor beta chains listed next were all sequenced from one sample in a study of shared clonotypes between healthy human individuals. Naive-designated CD8 cells lacked CD45RO, were positively enriched for CCR7, and omitted terminally differentiated effector memory CD45RA+ cells. Produced via immunoSEQ multiplex PCR; TCRdb's table is partial and in-frame only. The sample includes 2 million to 2.5 million clones, about 93% of them seen just once. Sequenced material: naive CD8+ T cells from PBMCs. The source of these receptors is a man in his late teens or twenties in good health. Some clones in this sample may be carry-over from other donors' samples.

The rearrangement uses TRBV6-6 and TRBJ2-1; TRBD2 matches at 9 bases. Trimming cost V 2 bases and J 10 bases; bases outside gene matches: 6. Germline assignment: CDR1 MNHNY and CDR2 SVGAGI (reference sequence). The CDR3 consists of 14 residues. The CDR3 spells CASSYGLANPEQFF. DNA for the CDR3: TGTGCCAGCAGTTACGGACTAGCGAACCCCGAGCAGTTCTTC.

The chain links TRBV19 to TRBJ2-7, with 7 bases fitting TRBD1. CDR1 is LNHDA, CDR2 SQIVND, per germline (reference sequence). The J segment lost 5 bases and the V segment lost 8 bases, leaving 9 bases of the junction unmatched. CDR3 length: 13 residues. The CDR3 DNA reads TGTGCCAGTGCGGTGAGAACAGGGGACGAGCAGTACTTC. Translation gives CASAVRTGDEQYF.

This chain joins TRBV7-9 and TRBJ2-7, with 8 bases aligning to TRBD1. Trimming removed 3 bases from V and 0 bases from J; junction bases left unmatched: 7. The V gene's germline CDR1 is SEHNR and CDR2 FQNEAQ (reference sequence). CDR3 length: 16 residues. The CDR3: CASSFFSGQDSYEQYF. The CDR3 bases are TGTGCCAGCAGCTTTTTCTCGGGACAGGACTCCTACGAGCAGTACTTC.

This chain uses TRBV7-2 with TRBJ2-7; 8 positions agree with TRBD1. From germline, CDR1 is SGHTA and CDR2 FQGNSA. This CDR3 contains 13 residues. Losses at the gene ends were 5 bases for V and 6 bases for J; bases not matched to a gene: 6. The CDR3 region has the DNA TGTGCCAGCAGCGGCGACAGGGGACTCGAGCAGTACTTC. It translates to CASSGDRGLEQYF. Variable domain in full (rest from reference TRBV7-2 and TRBJ2-7): GAGVSQSPSNKVTEKGKDVELRCDPISGHTALYWYRQSLGQGLEFLIYFQGNSAPDKSGLPSDRFSAERTGGSVSTLTIQRTQQEDSAVYLCASSGDRGLEQYFGPGTRLTVT.

DNA for the CDR3: TGTGCCAGCAGCTTTAGACAGGGGACCTACGAGCAGTACTTC. Translation gives CASSFRQGTYEQYF. This sequence joins TRBV5-8 and TRBJ2-7; TRBD1 aligns across 8 bases. The CDR3 spans 14 residues. The germline gives CDR1 SGHTS, CDR2 YDEGEE. Trimming cost V 2 bases and J 2 bases; bases outside gene matches: 3.

This chain links TRBV7-3 with TRBJ2-5; TRBD1 is a possible D gene (8 bases). The V end lost 5 bases, the J end lost 2 bases, and 15 bases lay between the germline ends. This CDR3 is 15 amino acids long. CDR1 SGHTA and CDR2 FQGTGA come from the germline V gene. CDR3 sequence: CASSQGQGGQETQYF. In DNA form, the CDR3 reads TGTGCCAGCAGCCAAGGACAGGGAGGGCAAGAGACCCAGTACTTC.

The genes are TRBV19 and TRBJ1-5, with TRBD1 matching over 8 bases. V trimming: 3 bases; J trimming: 3 bases; junction bases outside the gene matches: 7. Germline lookup yields CDR1 LNHDA and CDR2 SQIVND (reference sequence). The CDR3 sequence is 16 residues long. In DNA form, the CDR3 reads TGTGCCAGTAGTATCCAGGGGGCGAGGGACAATCAGCCCCAGCATTTT. Translating gives CASSIQGARDNQPQHF.

The chain is built from TRBV28 and TRBJ2-7; 7 bases are a match to TRBD1. The CDR3 has 15 residues. The V segment lost 10 bases and the J segment 3 bases; nucleotides outside the gene matches: 15. Germline CDR1 is MDHEN and CDR2 is SYDVKM. CDR3 in amino acids: CATGTEGRYYYEQYF. The CDR3, as DNA: TGTGCCACCGGGACAGAGGGCAGATATTACTACGAGCAGTACTTC.